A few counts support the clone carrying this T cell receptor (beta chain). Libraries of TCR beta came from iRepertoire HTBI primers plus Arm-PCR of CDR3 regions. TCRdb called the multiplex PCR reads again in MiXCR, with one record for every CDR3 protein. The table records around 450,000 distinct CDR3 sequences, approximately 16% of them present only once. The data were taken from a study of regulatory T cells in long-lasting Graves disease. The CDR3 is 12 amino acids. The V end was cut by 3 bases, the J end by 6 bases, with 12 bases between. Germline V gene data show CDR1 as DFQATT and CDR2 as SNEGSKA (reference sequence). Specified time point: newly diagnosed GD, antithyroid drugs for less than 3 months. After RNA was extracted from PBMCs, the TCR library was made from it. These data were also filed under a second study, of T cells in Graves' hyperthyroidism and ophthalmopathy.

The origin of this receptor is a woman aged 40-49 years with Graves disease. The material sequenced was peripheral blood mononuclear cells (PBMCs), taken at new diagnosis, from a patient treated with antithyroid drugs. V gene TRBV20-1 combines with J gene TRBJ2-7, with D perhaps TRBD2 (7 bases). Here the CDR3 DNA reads TGCAGTGCTAGGGGGGGGGGGCTCGAGCAGTACTTC. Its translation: CSARGGGLEQYF.